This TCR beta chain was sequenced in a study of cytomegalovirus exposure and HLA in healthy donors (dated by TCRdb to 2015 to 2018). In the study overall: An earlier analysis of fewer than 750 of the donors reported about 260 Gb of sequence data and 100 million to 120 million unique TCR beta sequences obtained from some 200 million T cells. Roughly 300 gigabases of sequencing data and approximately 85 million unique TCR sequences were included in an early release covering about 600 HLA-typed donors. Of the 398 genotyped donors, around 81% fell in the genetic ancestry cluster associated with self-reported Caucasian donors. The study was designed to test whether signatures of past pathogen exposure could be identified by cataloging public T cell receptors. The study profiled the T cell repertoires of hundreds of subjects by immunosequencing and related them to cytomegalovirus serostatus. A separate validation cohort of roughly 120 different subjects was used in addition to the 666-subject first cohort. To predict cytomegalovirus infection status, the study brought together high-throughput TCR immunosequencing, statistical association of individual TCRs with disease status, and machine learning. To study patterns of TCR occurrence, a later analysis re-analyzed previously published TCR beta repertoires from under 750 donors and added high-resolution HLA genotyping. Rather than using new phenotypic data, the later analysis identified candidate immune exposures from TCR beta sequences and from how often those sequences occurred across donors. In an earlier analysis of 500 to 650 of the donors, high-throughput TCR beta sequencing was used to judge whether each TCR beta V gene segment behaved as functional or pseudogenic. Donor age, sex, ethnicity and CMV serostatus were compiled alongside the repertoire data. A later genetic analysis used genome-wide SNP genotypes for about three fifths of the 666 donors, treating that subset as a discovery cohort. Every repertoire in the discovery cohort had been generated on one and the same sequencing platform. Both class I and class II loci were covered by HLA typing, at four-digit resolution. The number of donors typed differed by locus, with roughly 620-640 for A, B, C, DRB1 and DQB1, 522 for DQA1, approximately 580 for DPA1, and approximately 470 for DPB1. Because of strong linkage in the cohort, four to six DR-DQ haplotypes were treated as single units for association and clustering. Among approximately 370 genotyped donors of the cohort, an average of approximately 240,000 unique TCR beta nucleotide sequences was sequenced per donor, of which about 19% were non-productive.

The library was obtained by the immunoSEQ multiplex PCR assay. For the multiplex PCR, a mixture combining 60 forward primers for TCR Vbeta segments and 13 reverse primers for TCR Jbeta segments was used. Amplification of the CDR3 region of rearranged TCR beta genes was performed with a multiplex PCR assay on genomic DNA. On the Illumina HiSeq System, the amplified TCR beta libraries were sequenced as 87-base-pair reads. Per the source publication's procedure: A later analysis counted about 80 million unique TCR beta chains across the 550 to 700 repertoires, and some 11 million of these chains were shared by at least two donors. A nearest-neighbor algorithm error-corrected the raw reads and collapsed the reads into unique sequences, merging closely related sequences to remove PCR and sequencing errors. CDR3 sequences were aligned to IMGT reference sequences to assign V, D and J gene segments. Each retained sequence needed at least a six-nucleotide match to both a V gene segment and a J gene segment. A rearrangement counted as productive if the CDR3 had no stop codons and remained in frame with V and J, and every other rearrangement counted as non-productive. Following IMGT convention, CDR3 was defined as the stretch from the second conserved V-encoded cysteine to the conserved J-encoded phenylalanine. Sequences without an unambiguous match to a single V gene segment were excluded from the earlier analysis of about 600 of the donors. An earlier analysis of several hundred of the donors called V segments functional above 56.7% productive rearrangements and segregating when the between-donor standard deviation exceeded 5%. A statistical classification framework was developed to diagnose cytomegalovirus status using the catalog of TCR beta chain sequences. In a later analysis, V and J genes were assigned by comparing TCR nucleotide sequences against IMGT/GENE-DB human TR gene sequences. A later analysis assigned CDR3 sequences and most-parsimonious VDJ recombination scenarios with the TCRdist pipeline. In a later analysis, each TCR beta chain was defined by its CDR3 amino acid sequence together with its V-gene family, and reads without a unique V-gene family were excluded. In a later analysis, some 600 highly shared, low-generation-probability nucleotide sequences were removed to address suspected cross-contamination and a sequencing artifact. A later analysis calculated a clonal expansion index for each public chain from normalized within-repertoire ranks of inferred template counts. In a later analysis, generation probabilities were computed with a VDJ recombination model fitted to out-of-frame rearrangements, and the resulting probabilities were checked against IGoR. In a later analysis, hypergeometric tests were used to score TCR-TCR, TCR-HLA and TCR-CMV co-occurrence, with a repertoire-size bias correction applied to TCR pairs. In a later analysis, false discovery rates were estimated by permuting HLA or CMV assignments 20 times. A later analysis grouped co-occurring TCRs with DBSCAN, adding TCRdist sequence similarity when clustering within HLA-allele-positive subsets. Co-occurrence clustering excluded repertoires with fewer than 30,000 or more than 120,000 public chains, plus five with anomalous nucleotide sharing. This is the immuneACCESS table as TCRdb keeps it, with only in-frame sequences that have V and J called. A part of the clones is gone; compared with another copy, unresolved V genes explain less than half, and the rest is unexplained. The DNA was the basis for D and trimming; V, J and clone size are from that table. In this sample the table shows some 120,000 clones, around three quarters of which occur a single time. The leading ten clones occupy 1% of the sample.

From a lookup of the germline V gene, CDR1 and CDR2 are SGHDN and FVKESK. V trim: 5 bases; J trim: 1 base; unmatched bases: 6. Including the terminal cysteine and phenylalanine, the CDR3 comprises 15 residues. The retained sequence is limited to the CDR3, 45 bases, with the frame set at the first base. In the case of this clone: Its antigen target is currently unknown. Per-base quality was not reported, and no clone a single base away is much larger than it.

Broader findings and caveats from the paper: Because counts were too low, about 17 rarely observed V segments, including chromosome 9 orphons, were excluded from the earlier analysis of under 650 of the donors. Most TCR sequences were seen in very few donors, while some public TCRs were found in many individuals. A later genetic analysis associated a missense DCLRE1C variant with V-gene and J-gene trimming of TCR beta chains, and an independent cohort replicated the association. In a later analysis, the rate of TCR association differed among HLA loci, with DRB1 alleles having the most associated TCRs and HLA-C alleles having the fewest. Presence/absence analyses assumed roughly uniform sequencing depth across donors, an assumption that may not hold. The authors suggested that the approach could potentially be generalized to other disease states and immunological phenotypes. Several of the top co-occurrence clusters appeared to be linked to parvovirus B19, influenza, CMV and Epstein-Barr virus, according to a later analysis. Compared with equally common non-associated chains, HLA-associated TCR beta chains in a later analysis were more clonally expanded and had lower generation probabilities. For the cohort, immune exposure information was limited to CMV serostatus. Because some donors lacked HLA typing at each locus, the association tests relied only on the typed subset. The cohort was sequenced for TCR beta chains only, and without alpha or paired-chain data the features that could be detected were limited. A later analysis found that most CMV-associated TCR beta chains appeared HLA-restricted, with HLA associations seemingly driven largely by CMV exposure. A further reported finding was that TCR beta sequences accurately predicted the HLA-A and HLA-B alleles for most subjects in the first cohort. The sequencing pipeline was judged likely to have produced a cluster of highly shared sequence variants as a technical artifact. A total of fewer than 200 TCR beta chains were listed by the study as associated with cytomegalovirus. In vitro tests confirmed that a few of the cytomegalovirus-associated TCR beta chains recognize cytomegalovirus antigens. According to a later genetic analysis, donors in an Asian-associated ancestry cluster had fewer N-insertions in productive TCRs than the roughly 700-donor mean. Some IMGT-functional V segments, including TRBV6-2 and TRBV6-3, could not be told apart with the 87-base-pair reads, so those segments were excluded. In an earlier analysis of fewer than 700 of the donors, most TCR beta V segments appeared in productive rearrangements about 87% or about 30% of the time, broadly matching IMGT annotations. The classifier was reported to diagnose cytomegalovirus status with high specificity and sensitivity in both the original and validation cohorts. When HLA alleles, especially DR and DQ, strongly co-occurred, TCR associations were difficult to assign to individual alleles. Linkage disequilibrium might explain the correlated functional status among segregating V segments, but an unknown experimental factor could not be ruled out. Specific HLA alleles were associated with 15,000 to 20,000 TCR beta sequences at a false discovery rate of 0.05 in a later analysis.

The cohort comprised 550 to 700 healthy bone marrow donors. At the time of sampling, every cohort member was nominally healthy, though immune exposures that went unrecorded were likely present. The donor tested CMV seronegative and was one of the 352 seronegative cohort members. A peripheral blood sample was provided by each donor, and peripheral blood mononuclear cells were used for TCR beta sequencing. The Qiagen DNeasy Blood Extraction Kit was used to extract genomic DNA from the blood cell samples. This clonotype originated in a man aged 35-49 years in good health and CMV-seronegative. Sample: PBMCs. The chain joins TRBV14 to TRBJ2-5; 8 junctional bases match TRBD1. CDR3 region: CASSAGQAIQETQYF. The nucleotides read TGTGCCAGCAGCGCGGGACAGGCGATCCAAGAGACCCAGTACTTC.